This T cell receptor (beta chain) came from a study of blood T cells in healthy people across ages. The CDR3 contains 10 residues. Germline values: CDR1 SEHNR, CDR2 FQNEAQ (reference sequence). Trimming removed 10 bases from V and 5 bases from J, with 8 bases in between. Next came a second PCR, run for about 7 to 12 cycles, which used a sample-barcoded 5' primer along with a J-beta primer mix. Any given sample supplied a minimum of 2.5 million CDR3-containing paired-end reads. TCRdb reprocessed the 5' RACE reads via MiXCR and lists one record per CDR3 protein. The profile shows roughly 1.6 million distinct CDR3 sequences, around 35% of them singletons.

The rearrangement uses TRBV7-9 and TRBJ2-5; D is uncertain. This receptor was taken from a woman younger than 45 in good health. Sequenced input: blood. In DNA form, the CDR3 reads TGTGCCATCGGTCCCGAGACCCAGTACTTC. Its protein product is CAIGPETQYF. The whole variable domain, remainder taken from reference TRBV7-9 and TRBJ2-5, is DTGVSQNPRHKITKRGQNVTFRCDPISEHNRLYWYRQTLGQGPEFLTYFQNEAQLEKSRLLSDRFSAERPKGSFSTLEIQRTEQGDSAMYLCAIGPETQYFGPGTRLLVL.